What follows describes a single TCR beta chain. This clonotype was observed many times. The clone's antigen remains unknown. Per-nucleotide qualities are absent, and no much larger clonotype sits a single base away. This entry is derived from a study of neurological immune-mediated disorders (dated by TCRdb to about 2019). Study-level background: The study compared peripheral blood TCR-beta repertoires of HTLV-I-associated myelopathy (HAM/TSP) patients, multiple sclerosis patients and healthy controls using UMI-based sequencing. The approximately 96 TCR-beta libraries covered PBMC samples along with longitudinal samples, technical triplicates, and paired sorted CD4+ and CD8+ T-cell subsets. The cohort comprised about 68 subjects: some 15 HAM/TSP patients, 34 multiple sclerosis patients and 20 healthy controls. What the study reported, not specific to this receptor: TCR clonal expansion was greatest in HAM/TSP patients and smallest in MS patients, who ranked below even healthy controls. No identical CDR3 amino acid sequences were shared among expanded clones across subjects, suggesting private TCR-beta repertoires in all groups.

The CDR3 numbers 14 residues from cysteine through phenylalanine. Here the CDR3 DNA is all that survives: 42 bases in frame from base 1. CDR1 and CDR2 are drawn from the germline V gene (reference sequence): LGHDT, YNNKEL. A distance of 6 bases separates the germline ends of V and J, which lose 2 bases and 4 bases respectively. Healthy controls were blood bank volunteers in Maryland, USA. For the unsorted PBMC libraries, 2 million PBMCs were stored in RNAlater at -80 degrees C until RNA extraction and were used to generate the libraries. Peripheral blood underwent Ficoll-Hypaque density gradient centrifugation to isolate PBMCs, which were then cryopreserved in liquid nitrogen. cDNA was synthesized by template-switch 5'RACE using a primer with a 10-nucleotide random unique molecular identifier that tagged each TCR transcript. Each sequencing run produced over 180 million TCR-beta sequences covering 15-18 subjects. Total RNA was extracted with the RNeasy kit. Using the KAPA Real-time Library Amplification kit, TCR-beta VDJ regions were amplified with primers for the TCR constant region and the 5'RACE anchor. Sample indexes and Illumina adaptors were added in a first PCR, after which library yield was increased in a second PCR. After purification with Ampure beads, the TCR product of roughly 650 bp was size-selected on a 2% E-gel SizeSelection system. Before pooling, library quality was checked on a Bioanalyzer, concentration was measured with Qubit, and libraries were quantified with the Kapa Library Quantification kit. Libraries were sequenced paired-end 2 x 150 bp on an Illumina HiSeq 2500. To increase sequence diversity, about 23-32% phiX was spiked into each library pool. From the authors' description of their analysis: The quality-filtered reads were processed with the UMI-based MiGEC pipeline, whose error correction step removed more than 75% of the raw TCR sequences. VDJ genes were aligned to IMGT germline references, and clonotypes were defined by unique CDR3 amino acid sequence plus V-J genes. Clonal expansion, Shannon diversity and CDR3 relatedness (CalcPairwiseDistances, ClusterSamples) were evaluated with VDJtools, and phylogenetic trees were built with CLCbio workbench. Clones with at least 8 unique UMIs were defined as expanded, with this threshold being based on coefficient-of-variation modelling across technical triplicates. TCRdb ran its own pipeline on the public reads, namely fastp trimming at Q25 and MiXCR clone calling, and kept in-frame beta chains. Records with the same CDR3 protein are collapsed into one entry carrying the most frequent genes and DNA. These V and J calls originate from TCRdb's pipeline instead of the authors' own analysis. In this sample the table shows some 27,000 distinct CDR3 sequences, about 6.2% of which occur a single time. The ten largest clones take up about 8.1% of the sample.

Sequencing was carried out using PBMCs. The sequence joins TRBV3-1 to TRBJ2-6, with the D gene call left open. The sequence came from a woman in her forties or fifties in good health. The nucleotide sequence is given as TGTGCCAGCAGCCAATCGGCCGGGGCCAACGTCCTGACTTTC. This is translated as CASSQSAGANVLTF.